Listed here are 21 T cell receptor beta chains from one sample, sequenced in a study of blood T cell repertoires in COVID-19. Data came from immunoSEQ multiplex PCR; TCRdb stores just in-frame clones and leaves some out. The table shows under 70,000 clones, with around 90% occurring only once. Sequenced material: peripheral blood. All receptors derive from a man aged 60 to 75 with active COVID-19.

This chain joins TRBV3-1 (or the pseudogene TRBV3-2) and TRBJ2-3; D is undetermined. Trimming shortened V by 1 base and J by 6 bases, and 14 bases separated the two germline ends. The germline CDR1 and CDR2 sequences are LGHDT and YNNKEL (reference sequence). The CDR3 sequence is 15 residues long. CDR3 loop: CASSQASVFGDTQYF. The CDR3 nucleotides read TGTGCCAGCAGCCAAGCATCGGTATTTGGTGATACGCAGTATTTT.

The chain is built from TRBV27 and TRBJ2-7, with 13 bases lining up with TRBD2. Trimming cost V 4 bases and J 0 bases; bases outside gene matches: 9. The length of the CDR3 is 18 residues. From germline, CDR1 is MNHEY and CDR2 SMNVEV (reference sequence). The CDR3: CASSSGTSGAPSSYEQYF. DNA of the CDR3: TGTGCCAGCAGTTCCGGGACTAGCGGGGCCCCGAGCTCCTACGAGCAGTACTTC.

The chain couples TRBV6-5 to TRBJ1-2; D not certain. V lost 3 bases to trimming and J lost 3 bases, with 11 bases between them. This CDR3 comprises 14 residues. Germline V gene data show CDR1 as MNHEY and CDR2 as SVGAGI. The CDR3 DNA is TGTGCCAGCAGTTATGGAGCACCCTACTATGGCTACACCTTC. This sequence encodes CASSYGAPYYGYTF.

The rearrangement joins TRBV28 to TRBJ2-7; possibly TRBD2 for D (6 bases). Trimming cost V 6 bases and J 6 bases, with 21 bases left between them. Germline V lookup: CDR1 MDHEN, CDR2 SYDVKM. The CDR3 runs 15 residues. The CDR3 region has the DNA TGTGCCAGCAGGAAGCATGTGGGGGGAAGGGGCGAGCAGTACTTC. Encoded protein: CASRKHVGGRGEQYF.

The V call is TRBV5-1, the J call TRBJ2-5; D may be TRBD2 (6 bases). CDR1 and CDR2 (germline): SGHRS, YFSETQ. The CDR3 runs 14 residues. The V and J ends lost 3 bases and 4 bases respectively, with 13 bases between them. Here the CDR3 DNA reads TGCGCCAGCAGCTCGGACTATCGGGGAGAGACCCAGTACTTC. Its protein is CASSSDYRGETQYF.

This clone has only a few counts. CDR3 in amino acids: CASSPRTGWNEKLFF. The DNA of the CDR3 is TGTGCCAGCAGCCCCAGGACAGGGTGGAATGAAAAACTGTTTTTT. The chain is built from TRBV7-2 and TRBJ1-4, with 8 bases matching TRBD1. CDR1 and CDR2 (germline): SGHTA, FQGNSA. Trimming took 5 bases from V and 5 from J; bases not matched to a gene: 7. The CDR3 has 15 residues.

V gene TRBV28 combines with J gene TRBJ1-6, with a possible D match to TRBD1 (6 bases). The V and J ends lost 6 bases and 7 bases respectively, with 28 bases between them. The CDR3 is made up of 19 amino acids. CDR1 and CDR2 from the germline V gene are MDHEN and SYDVKM. The CDR3 nucleotides are TGTGCCAGCAGGCCGACCGGGACAAGTTCCCTTTCGGGGAATTCACCCCTCCACTTT. Encoded protein: CASRPTGTSSLSGNSPLHF.

The rearrangement links TRBV19 to TRBJ1-1; 8 nucleotides align to TRBD1. The junction had 4 bases not matched to a gene; V was cut back by 3 bases and J by 4 bases. CDR1 LNHDA and CDR2 SQIVND come from the germline V gene (reference sequence). The CDR3 spans 14 residues. The CDR3 coding sequence is TGTGCCAGTAGTATCACAGGGGGAGGCACTGAAGCTTTCTTT. It is translated as CASSITGGGTEAFF.

V gene TRBV5-1 combines with J gene TRBJ1-1; D remains unclear. Trimming stripped 4 bases from V and 3 bases from J, with 4 bases between. The germline CDR1 and CDR2 sequences are SGHRS and YFSETQ. The CDR3 totals 11 residues. The CDR3 DNA is TGCGCCAGCAGCCGGGACACTGAAGCTTTCTTT. Translating gives CASSRDTEAFF. The full variable domain, its missing parts supplied by reference TRBV5-1 and TRBJ1-1, is KAGVTQTPRYLIKTRGQQVTLSCSPISGHRSVSWYQQTPGQGLQFLFEYFSETQRNKGNFPGRFSGRQFSNSRSEMNVSTLELGDSALYLCASSRDTEAFFGQGTRLTVV.

This chain links TRBV29-1 with TRBJ2-7; D possibly corresponds to TRBD1 (6 bases). Germline-derived CDR1 and CDR2 are SQVTM and ANQGSEA. The V gene lost 5 bases and the J gene lost 1 base, with 15 bases spanning the gap. The CDR3 runs 14 residues. CDR3 bases: TGCAGCGTTCTTTTACAGGGAGTGTCCTACGAGCAGTACTTC. The encoded protein is CSVLLQGVSYEQYF.

This chain connects TRBV11-2 to TRBJ2-7; D is perhaps TRBD2 (5 bases). There are 12 residues in the CDR3. From germline, CDR1 is SGHAT and CDR2 FQNNGV. Trimming took off 3 bases at V and 5 bases at J, with 8 bases between the two ends. The CDR3 nucleotides are TGTGCCAGCAGCTTCTCCGGGGACGAGCAGTACTTC. Its protein is CASSFSGDEQYF.

In its sample, this clone was seen once. The chain joins TRBV19 to TRBJ2-7; TRBD2 is a possible D gene (7 bases). The CDR3 is 14 residues long. From germline, CDR1 is LNHDA and CDR2 SQIVND (reference sequence). The V end lost 10 bases, the J end lost 2 bases, and 18 bases lay between the germline ends. CDR3 bases: TGTGCCACCTCCTTAGGGGGGGCGACCTACGAGCAGTACTTC. The encoded protein is CATSLGGATYEQYF.

The chain recombines TRBV24-1 with TRBJ1-2; 12 bases agree with TRBD1. With V trimmed by 3 bases and J by 8 bases, 6 bases remained unmatched. CDR1 KGHDR and CDR2 SFDVKD come from the germline V gene. CDR3 length: 15 amino acids. CDR3 sequence reads: CATSDPGQGATGYTF. Written as DNA, the CDR3 is TGTGCCACCAGTGATCCGGGACAGGGGGCAACGGGCTACACCTTC.

The CDR3 reads CASSFKGQGHEQYF. The CDR3 coding sequence is TGTGCCAGCAGCTTTAAAGGACAGGGCCACGAGCAGTACTTC. V is TRBV7-9 and J is TRBJ2-7; 8 bases line up with TRBD1. Germline V gene data show CDR1 as SEHNR and CDR2 as FQNEAQ (reference sequence). V lost 3 bases to trimming and J lost 5 bases; unmatched junction nucleotides: 6. The CDR3 covers 14 residues.

The chain combines TRBV25-1 with TRBJ2-3; TRBD1 is a possible D gene (6 bases). With 3 bases removed from V and 1 base from J, the gap between germline ends came to 17 bases. Germline CDR1 MGHDK, CDR2 SYGVNS. This CDR3 is 17 amino acids long. In nucleotides, the CDR3 is TGTGCCAGCAGTGATGCAGGGGTCCTATGGGGCACAGATACGCAGTATTTT. Protein: CASSDAGVLWGTDTQYF.

The chain uses TRBV28 and TRBJ1-6, with unresolved D. Germline CDR1 and CDR2: MDHEN and SYDVKM. This CDR3 contains 12 residues. The ends were cut back, 6 bases at V and 5 bases at J, with 5 bases in the middle. The CDR3 loop is CASREHNSPLHF. For the CDR3, the DNA is TGTGCCAGCAGGGAGCATAATTCACCCCTCCACTTT.

The chain combines TRBV29-1 with TRBJ2-2; 9 nucleotides agree with TRBD2. This CDR3 has 14 residues. The V segment lost 7 bases and the J segment 0 bases; nucleotides outside the gene matches: 3. Germline V CDR1 and CDR2: SQVTM, ANQGSEA. For the CDR3, the DNA is TGCAGCGCCAGGACTAGCGCGAACACCGGGGAGCTGTTTTTT. Amino acid sequence: CSARTSANTGELFF.

This clone has a single count. The chain carries TRBV7-8 and TRBJ2-1; TRBD2 agrees at 9 bases. The V gene's germline CDR1 is SGHVS and CDR2 FQNEAQ. The trim removed 2 bases at V and 0 bases at J, leaving 5 bases unmatched. This CDR3 is 17 amino acids long. The CDR3 nucleotides are TGTGCCAGCAGCTTAAGCTTAGCGGGAGCCTCCTACAATGAGCAGTTCTTC. This translates into CASSLSLAGASYNEQFF.

The V gene is TRBV28, the J gene TRBJ1-5; unclear D gene. The CDR3 loop spans 14 amino acids. Trimming stripped 6 bases from V and 4 bases from J, with 13 bases between. Germline V CDR1 and CDR2: MDHEN, SYDVKM. The CDR3 nucleotides read TGTGCCAGCAGGTCGACGGGTTTGAATCAGCCCCAGCATTTT. The encoded protein is CASRSTGLNQPQHF.

The V call is TRBV28, the J call TRBJ1-2; 7 bases fit TRBD1. The germline gives CDR1 MDHEN, CDR2 SYDVKM. The CDR3 spans 17 residues. V dropped 4 bases and J dropped 3; count of bases not matched to a gene: 14. CDR3 protein: CASSSGSHGQGDYGYTF. The CDR3 nucleotides read TGTGCCAGCAGTTCGGGATCCCACGGGCAGGGGGACTATGGCTACACCTTC.

The gene calls are TRBV28 and TRBJ1-1; no reliable D call. The V and J ends lost 1 base and 4 bases respectively, with 10 bases between them. From germline, CDR1 is MDHEN and CDR2 SYDVKM. This CDR3 is built from 14 residues. The CDR3 DNA reads TGTGCCAGCAGTTTATTCGGGTCCATCACTGAAGCTTTCTTT. Translating it yields CASSLFGSITEAFF.